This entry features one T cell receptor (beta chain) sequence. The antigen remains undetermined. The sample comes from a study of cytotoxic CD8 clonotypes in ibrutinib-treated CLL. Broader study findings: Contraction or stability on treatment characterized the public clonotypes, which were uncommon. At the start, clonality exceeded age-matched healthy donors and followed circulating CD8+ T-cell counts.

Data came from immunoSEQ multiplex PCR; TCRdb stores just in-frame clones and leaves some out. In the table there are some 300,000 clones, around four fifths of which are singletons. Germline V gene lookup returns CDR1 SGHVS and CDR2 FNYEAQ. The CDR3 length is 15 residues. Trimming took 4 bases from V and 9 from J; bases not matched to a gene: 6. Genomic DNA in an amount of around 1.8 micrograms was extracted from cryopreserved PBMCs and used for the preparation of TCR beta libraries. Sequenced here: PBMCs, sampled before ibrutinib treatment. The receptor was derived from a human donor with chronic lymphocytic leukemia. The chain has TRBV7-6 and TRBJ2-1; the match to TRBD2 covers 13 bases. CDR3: CASSSTLAGGGEQFF. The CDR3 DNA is TGTGCCAGCAGCTCAACACTAGCGGGAGGGGGTGAGCAGTTCTTC.